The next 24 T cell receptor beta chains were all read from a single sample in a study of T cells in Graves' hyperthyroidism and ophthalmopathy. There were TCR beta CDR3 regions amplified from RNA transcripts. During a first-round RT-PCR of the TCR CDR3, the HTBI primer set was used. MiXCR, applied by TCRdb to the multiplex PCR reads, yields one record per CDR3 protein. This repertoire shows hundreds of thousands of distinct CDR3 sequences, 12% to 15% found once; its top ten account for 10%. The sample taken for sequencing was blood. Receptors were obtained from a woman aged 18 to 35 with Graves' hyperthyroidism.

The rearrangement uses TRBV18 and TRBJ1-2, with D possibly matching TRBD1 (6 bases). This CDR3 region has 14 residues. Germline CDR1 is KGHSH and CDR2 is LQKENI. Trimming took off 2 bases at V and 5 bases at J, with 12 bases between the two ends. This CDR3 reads CASSPYGTRYGYTF. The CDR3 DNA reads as TGTGCCAGCTCACCATACGGGACACGTTATGGCTACACCTTC.

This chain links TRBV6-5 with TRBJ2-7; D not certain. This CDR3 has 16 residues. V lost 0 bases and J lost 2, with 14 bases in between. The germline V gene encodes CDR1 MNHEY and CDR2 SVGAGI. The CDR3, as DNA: TGTGCCAGCAGTTACTCGCTGGGCTCGACCGCCTACGAGCAGTACTTC. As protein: CASSYSLGSTAYEQYF.

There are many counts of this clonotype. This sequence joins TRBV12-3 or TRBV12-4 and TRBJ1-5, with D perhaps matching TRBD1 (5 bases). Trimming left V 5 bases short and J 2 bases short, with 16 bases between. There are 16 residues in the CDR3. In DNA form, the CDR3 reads TGTGCCAGCAGTCTAAAGCAGGGAAAGGGCAATCAGCCCCAGCATTTT. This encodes CASSLKQGKGNQPQHF.

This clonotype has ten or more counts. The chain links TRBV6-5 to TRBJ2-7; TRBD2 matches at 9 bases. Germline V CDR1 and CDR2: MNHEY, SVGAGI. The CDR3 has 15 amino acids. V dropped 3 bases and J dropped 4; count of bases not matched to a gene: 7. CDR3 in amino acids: CASSYEAGGPYEQYF. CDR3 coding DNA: TGTGCCAGCAGTTATGAGGCGGGAGGGCCGTACGAGCAGTACTTC.

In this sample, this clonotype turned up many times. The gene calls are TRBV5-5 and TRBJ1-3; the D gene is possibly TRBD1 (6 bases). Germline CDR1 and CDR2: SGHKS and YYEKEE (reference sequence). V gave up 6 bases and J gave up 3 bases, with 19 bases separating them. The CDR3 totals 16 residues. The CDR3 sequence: CASTSGAGSFGNTIYF. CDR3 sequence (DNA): TGTGCCAGCACGTCAGGGGCCGGATCTTTTGGAAACACCATATATTTT.

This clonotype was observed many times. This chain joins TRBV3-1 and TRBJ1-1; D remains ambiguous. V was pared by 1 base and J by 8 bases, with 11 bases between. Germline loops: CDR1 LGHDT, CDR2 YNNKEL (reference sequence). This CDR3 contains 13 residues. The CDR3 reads CASSQGEETEAFF. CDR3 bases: TGTGCCAGCAGCCAAGGAGAAGAGACAGAAGCTTTCTTT.

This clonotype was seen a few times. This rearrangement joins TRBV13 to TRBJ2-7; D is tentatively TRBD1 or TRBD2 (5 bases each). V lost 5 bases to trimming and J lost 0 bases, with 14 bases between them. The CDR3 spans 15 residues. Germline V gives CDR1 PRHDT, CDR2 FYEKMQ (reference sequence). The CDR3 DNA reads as TGTGCCAGCAGCGCCCGGTGGGGGAGCTCCTACGAGCAGTACTTC. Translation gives CASSARWGSSYEQYF.

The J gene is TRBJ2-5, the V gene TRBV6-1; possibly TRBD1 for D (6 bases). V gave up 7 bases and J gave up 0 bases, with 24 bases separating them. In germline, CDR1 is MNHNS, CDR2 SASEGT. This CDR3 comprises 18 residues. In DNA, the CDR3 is TGTGCCAGCATCCGCATTGCCCCAGGGGCCTCGTACCAAGAGACCCAGTACTTC. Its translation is CASIRIAPGASYQETQYF.

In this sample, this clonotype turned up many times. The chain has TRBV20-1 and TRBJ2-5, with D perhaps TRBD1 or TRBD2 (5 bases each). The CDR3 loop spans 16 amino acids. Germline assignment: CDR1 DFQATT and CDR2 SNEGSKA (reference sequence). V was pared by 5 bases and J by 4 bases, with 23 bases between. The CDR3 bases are TGCAGTGCTGCCCGTCGAGGGACCTTAGAAGGAGAGACCCAGTACTTC. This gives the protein CSAARRGTLEGETQYF.

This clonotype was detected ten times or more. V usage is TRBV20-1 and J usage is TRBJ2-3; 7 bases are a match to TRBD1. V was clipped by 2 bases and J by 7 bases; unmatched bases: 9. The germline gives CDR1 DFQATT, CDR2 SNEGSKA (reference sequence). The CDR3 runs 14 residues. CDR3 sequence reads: CSARSDRATNTQYF. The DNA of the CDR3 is TGCAGTGCTAGATCCGACAGGGCCACTAATACGCAGTATTTT.

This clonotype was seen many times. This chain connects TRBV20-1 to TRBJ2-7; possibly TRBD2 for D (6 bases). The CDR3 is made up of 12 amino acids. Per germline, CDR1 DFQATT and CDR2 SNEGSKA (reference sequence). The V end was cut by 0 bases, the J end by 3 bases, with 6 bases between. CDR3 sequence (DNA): TGCAGTGCTAGAGAGGGGGGCTACGAGCAGTACTTC. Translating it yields CSAREGGYEQYF.

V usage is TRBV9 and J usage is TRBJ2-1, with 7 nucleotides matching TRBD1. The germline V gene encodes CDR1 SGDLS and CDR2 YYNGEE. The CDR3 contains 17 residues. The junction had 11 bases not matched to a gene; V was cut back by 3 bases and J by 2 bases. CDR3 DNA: TGTGCCAGCAGCGGTGCAACAGGGGTAGAAACCTACAATGAGCAGTTCTTC. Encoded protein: CASSGATGVETYNEQFF. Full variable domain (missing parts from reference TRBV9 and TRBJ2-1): DSGVTQTPKHLITATGQRVTLRCSPRSGDLSVYWYQQSLDQGLQFLIQYYNGEERAKGNILERFSAQQFPDLHSELNLSSLELGDSALYFCASSGATGVETYNEQFFGPGTRLTVL.

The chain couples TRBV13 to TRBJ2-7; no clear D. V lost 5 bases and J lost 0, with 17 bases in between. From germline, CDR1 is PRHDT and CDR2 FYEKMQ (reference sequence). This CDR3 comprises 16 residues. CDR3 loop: CASSVASSRGSYEQYF. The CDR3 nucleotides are TGTGCCAGCAGCGTTGCGTCCTCGCGCGGCTCCTACGAGCAGTACTTC.

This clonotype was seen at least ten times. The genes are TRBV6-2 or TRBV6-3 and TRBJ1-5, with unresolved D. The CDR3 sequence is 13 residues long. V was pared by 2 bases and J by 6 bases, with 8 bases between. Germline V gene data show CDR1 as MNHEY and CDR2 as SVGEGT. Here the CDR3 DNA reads TGTGCCAGCAGTTACCTAGCCAGTCAGCCCCAGCATTTT. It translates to CASSYLASQPQHF.

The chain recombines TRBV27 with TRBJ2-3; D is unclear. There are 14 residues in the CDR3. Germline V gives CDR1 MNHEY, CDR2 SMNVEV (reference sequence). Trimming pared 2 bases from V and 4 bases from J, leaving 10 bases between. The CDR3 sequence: CASSLDLVADTQYF. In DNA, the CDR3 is TGTGCCAGCAGTTTAGATTTGGTGGCAGATACGCAGTATTTT.

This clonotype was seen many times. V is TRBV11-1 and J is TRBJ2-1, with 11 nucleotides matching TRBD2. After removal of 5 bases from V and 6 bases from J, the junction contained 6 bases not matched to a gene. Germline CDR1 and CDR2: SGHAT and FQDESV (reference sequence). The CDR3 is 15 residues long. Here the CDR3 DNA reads TGTGCCAGCAGCCCCGGGACTAGCGGATTCAATGAGCAGTTCTTC. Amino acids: CASSPGTSGFNEQFF.

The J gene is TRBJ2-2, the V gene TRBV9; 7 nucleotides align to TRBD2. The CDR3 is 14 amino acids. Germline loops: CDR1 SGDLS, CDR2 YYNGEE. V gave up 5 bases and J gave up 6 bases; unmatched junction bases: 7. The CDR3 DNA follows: TGTGCCAGCAGTGGGGGAGGGAGCGCCGGGGAGCTGTTTTTT. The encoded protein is CASSGGGSAGELFF.

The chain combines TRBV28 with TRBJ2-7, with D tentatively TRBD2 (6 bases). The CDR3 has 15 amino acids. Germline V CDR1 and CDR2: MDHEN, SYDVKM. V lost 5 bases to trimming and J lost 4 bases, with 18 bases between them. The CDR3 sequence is CASSKADPGGYEQYF. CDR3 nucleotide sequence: TGTGCCAGCAGTAAGGCCGACCCTGGGGGGTACGAGCAGTACTTC.

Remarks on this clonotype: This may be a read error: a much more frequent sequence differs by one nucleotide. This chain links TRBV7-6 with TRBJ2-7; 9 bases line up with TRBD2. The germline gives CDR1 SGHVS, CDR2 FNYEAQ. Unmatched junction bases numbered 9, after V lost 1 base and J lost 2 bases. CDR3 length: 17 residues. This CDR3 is CASSLGSGTSSAYEQYF. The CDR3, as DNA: TGTGCCAGCAGCTTAGGATCCGGGACTAGCTCCGCCTACGAGCAGTACTTC.

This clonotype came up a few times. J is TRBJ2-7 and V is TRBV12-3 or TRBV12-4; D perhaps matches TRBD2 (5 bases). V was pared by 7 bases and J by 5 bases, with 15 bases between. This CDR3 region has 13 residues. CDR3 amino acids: CASTPGGWHEQYF. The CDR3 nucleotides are TGTGCCAGCACCCCCGGAGGTTGGCACGAGCAGTACTTC.

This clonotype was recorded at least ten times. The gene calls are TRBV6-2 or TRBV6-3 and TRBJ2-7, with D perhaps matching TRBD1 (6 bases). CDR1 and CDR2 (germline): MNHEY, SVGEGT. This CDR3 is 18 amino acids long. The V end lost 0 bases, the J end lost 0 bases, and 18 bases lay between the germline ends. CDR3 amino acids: CASSYSDFWGPSSYEQYF. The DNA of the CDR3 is TGTGCCAGCAGTTACTCGGATTTTTGGGGGCCGAGCTCCTACGAGCAGTACTTC.

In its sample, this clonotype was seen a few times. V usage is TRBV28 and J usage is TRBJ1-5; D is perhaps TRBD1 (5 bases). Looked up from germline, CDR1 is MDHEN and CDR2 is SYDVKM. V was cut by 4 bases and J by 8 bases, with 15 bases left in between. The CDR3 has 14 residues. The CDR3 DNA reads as TGTGCCAGCAGTTCCCGGACCCCAGGGAAGCCCCAGCATTTT. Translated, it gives CASSSRTPGKPQHF.

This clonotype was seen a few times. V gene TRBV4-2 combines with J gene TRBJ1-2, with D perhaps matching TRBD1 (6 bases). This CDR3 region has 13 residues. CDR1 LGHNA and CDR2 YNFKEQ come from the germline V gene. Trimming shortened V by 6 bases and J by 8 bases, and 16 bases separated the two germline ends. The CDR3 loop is CASRNTGGGGYTF. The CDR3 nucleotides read TGTGCCAGCAGAAATACTGGGGGCGGAGGCTACACCTTC.

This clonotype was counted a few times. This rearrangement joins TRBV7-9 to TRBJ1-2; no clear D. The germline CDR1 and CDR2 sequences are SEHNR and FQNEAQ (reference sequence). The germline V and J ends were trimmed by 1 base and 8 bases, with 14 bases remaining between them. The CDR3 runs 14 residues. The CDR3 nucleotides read TGTGCCAGCAGCTTAGAGGTCCGGGGTGGCGGCTACACCTTC. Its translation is CASSLEVRGGGYTF.